This T cell receptor beta chain originates from a study of human T cells and chemical hapten exposure. The ends were cut back, 5 bases at V and 2 bases at J, with 12 bases in the middle. The CDR3 loop spans 15 amino acids. Germline values: CDR1 SGHAT, CDR2 FQNNGV. Unfractionated whole blood yielded total RNA. TCRdb redid the calling of the 5' RACE reads with MiXCR, one entry per CDR3 protein. The sample contains 110,000 or so distinct CDR3 sequences, more than 15% of which appear only once. This TCR derives from a human donor in good health. The V and J genes are TRBV11-2 and TRBJ2-2; D tentatively reads TRBD1 or TRBD2 (5 bases each). CDR3 protein: CASSLGDLNTGELFF. CDR3 sequence (DNA): TGTGCCAGCAGCCTGGGGGACCTCAACACCGGGGAGCTGTTTTTT.